This T cell receptor beta chain originates from a study of T cells in women clearing cervical HPV infection. Assay used: immunoSEQ multiplex PCR; TCRdb lists only in-frame clones, some missing. Its table records about 31,000 clones. V lost 7 bases, J lost 1 base, and 5 bases stayed unmatched. CDR3 size: 13 residues. The germline CDR1 and CDR2 sequences are SQVTM and ANQGSEA. Comment on this clone: The read ends 3 residues before the CDR3 terminus; that terminus is restored from the germline J gene.

The TCR comes from a woman between 18 and 70 years old with a cervical HPV16 infection that either progressed to CIN3+ or cleared (not recorded which). The material sequenced was blood buffy coat. The chain uses TRBV29-1 and TRBJ1-1, with 8 positions matching TRBD1. Here the CDR3 reads CSARQGWNTEAFF. The CDR3 DNA, read in part, is TGCAGCGCCAGACAGGGGTGGAACACTGAA.